This T cell receptor (beta chain) was recovered during a study of glioma-infiltrating T cells after dendritic cell vaccination (TCRdb year 2016). Turning to the overall study: The cohort comprised around 15 glioblastoma patients from Phase I and II dendritic cell vaccination trials, 9 newly diagnosed and 6 with recurrent disease. Survival after dendritic cell vaccination was correlated with TCR sequencing metrics, such as TIL content and the overlap between tumor and blood repertoires. Deep sequencing of TCR beta CDR3 regions was used to quantify tumor-infiltrating lymphocyte content and compare tumor and blood repertoires in dendritic cell-vaccinated glioblastoma patients. Three intradermal dendritic cell vaccine injections were administered to patients at biweekly intervals in the arm below the axilla. Between 2003 and 2012, patients were given autologous tumor lysate-pulsed dendritic cell vaccination. The vaccine was prepared from monocyte-derived dendritic cells that were cultured for 6 to 7 days with IL-4 and GM-CSF and then pulsed overnight with autologous tumor lysate. Summary of the overall study and its limitations: The cohort was small and heterogeneous, and full blood and tumor sets were available for few patients, with initial-recurrent tumor pairs available for even fewer patients. No direct relationship between TCR clonality and survival was found, suggesting that a diverse polyclonal response may matter. Longer time to progression and overall survival after dendritic cell vaccination were predicted by higher estimated pretreatment TIL content. The TCR overlap response model with three groups was called speculative and said to need prospective validation.

In the case of this clone: Its antigen has not been determined. Per-base quality was not reported, and no clone a single base away is much larger than it.

Reading the label with the study, this specimen's time point is: after dendritic cell vaccination, including at tumor progression/relapse. To be selected, patients needed enough residual fresh-frozen tumor tissue and more than two years of available survival data. Although molecular status otherwise differed among the glioblastoma patients, no patient had an isocitrate dehydrogenase mutation. PBMC were collected before vaccination, two weeks after the third vaccination, and at tumor progression when it occurred. The Qiagen DNeasy Blood extraction Kit was used to extract genomic DNA. The immunoSEQ assay amplified TCRB CDR3 regions from approximately 2 micrograms of genomic DNA, or from all available DNA when less than that amount was available. Multiplex PCR used 60 forward primers for TCR V beta segments and 13 reverse primers for J beta segments. To estimate the number of reads per starting template, synthetic control templates were added to each sample at limiting dilution. Sequencing produced 87 bp reads on the Illumina HiSeq System. Per the source publication's procedure: PCR and sequencing errors were removed by a nearest neighbor algorithm that merged closely related sequences. TCR overlap was measured as the percentage of unique tumor TCR beta sequences also present in the same patient's peripheral blood. Sourced from immuneACCESS, this table was stored by TCRdb with only in-frame sequences that have V and J called. A share of the clones is absent; for the studies checked, an unresolved V gene accounts for under half, and the remainder has no known explanation. That table is the source of V, J and clone size, and D and trimming were worked out from the DNA. The sample has approximately 50,000 clones on record, about 89% of them singletons. Around 5% of the sample comes from the top ten.

V loses 7 bases at its end and J loses 8 bases; junction bases beyond the gene matches: 4. The CDR3 spans 11 residues, from the cysteine through the phenylalanine. The CDR3 DNA has 33 bases and is translated from base 1. Looking up the germline V gene (reference sequence) yields CDR1 DFQATT and CDR2 SNEGSKA. This receptor was obtained from a human donor with glioblastoma. This sample comprised blood, obtained after dendritic cell vaccination. The rearrangement combines TRBV20-1 with TRBJ2-1, with 8 bases in between that match TRBD1. The CDR3 here reads CSVDRVDEQFF. The sequence in DNA is TGCAGTGTGGACAGGGTAGATGAGCAGTTCTTC.